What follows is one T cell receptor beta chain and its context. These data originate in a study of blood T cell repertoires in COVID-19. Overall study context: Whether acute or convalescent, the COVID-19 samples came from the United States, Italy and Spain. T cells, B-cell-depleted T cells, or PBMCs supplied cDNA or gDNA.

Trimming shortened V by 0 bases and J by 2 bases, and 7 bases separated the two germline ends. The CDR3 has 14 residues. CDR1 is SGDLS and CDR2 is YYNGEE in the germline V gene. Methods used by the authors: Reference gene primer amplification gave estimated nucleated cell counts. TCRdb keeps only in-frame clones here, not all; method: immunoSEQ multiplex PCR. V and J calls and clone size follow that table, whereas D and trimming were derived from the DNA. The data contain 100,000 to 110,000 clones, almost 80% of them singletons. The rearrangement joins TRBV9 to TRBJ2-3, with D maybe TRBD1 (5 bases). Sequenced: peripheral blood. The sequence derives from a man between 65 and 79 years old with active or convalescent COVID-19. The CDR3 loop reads CASSVEGNTDTQYF. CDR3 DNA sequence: TGTGCCAGCAGCGTAGAGGGGAACACAGATACGCAGTATTTT.